Below, 10 T cell receptor beta chains from the same sample are listed, as sequenced in a study of blood T cells in healthy people across ages. It was with a sample-barcoded 5' primer and a J-beta primer mix that a second PCR of roughly 7 to 12 cycles was run. TCRdb re-analysed the 5' RACE reads in MiXCR, keeping a single row per CDR3 protein. The sample lists roughly 1,800,000 distinct CDR3 sequences, about 49% seen once, with around 2.1% in the top ten. Sequencing was performed on blood. Receptors were obtained from a woman aged 40 to 55 in good health.

V is TRBV20-1 and J is TRBJ2-4; 10 nucleotides line up with TRBD1. Germline trimming cut 5 bases from V and 0 bases from J; bases unmatched to any gene: 10. The CDR3 spans 17 residues. Germline CDR1 is DFQATT and CDR2 is SNEGSKA (reference sequence). The DNA for the CDR3 is TGCAGTGCTCCGGGACAGGGGAAGACACTAGCCAAAAACATTCAGTACTTC. Protein sequence: CSAPGQGKTLAKNIQYF.

The J gene is TRBJ2-1, the V gene TRBV10-3, with D perhaps being TRBD1 or TRBD2 (5 bases each). Per germline, CDR1 ENHRY and CDR2 SYGVKD. The CDR3 spans 14 residues. Deletions cut 0 bases from V and 7 bases from J, with 10 bases between. The CDR3 is CAISESRGSNEQFF. CDR3 DNA sequence: TGTGCCATCAGTGAGTCGAGGGGTAGTAATGAGCAGTTCTTC.

This sequence joins TRBV29-1 and TRBJ2-5; D is perhaps TRBD1 (5 bases). Matching the DNA end better, TRBJ2-7 makes the J call doubtful. The germline CDR1 and CDR2 sequences are SQVTM and ANQGSEA. The CDR3 length is 10 residues. CDR3 residues: CSVPRGEQYF. Here the CDR3 DNA reads TGCAGCGTTCCAAGGGGCGAGCAGTACTTC.

J is TRBJ2-3 and V is TRBV20-1, with D unclear. Germline V CDR1 and CDR2: DFQATT, SNEGSKA (reference sequence). This CDR3 has 13 amino acids. Trimming left V 5 bases short and J 1 base short, with 10 bases between. The CDR3, as DNA: TGCAGTGCTCGTGGACCACGCACAGATACGCAGTATTTT. Its translation: CSARGPRTDTQYF.

This chain links TRBV20-1 with TRBJ1-2, with 7 positions matching TRBD1. The CDR3 has 15 residues. Germline-derived CDR1 and CDR2 are DFQATT and SNEGSKA (reference sequence). The junction had 12 bases not matched to a gene; V was cut back by 6 bases and J by 2 bases. The CDR3 nucleotides are TGCAGTGCCTATCCTCCGGGACAGCTCAACTATGGCTACACCTTC. This encodes CSAYPPGQLNYGYTF.

V is TRBV12-3 or TRBV12-4 and J is TRBJ1-2; 9 bases line up with TRBD1. The CDR3 loop spans 15 amino acids. Trimming took 5 bases from V and 4 from J; bases not matched to a gene: 8. CDR3 protein: CASSPDRGVAYGYTF. The CDR3 DNA follows: TGTGCCAGCAGTCCGGACAGGGGAGTTGCCTATGGCTACACCTTC.

This clonotype showed up just a few times. This chain connects TRBV15 to TRBJ2-5, with D possibly called TRBD1 or TRBD2 (6 bases each). Trimming stripped 2 bases from V and 6 bases from J, with 22 bases between. This CDR3 comprises 17 residues. CDR1 and CDR2 (germline): LNHNV, YYDKDF (reference sequence). The CDR3 DNA follows: TGTGCCACCAGCAGAACTCTCTCAGGGGAGGTGGGGAAGACCCAGTACTTC. It is translated as CATSRTLSGEVGKTQYF.

In its sample, this clonotype was seen a few times. The chain is built from TRBV20-1 and TRBJ2-7; D gene ambiguous. Per the germline V gene, CDR1 is DFQATT and CDR2 is SNEGSKA (reference sequence). Between the trimmed V and J ends, which lost 2 bases and 6 bases, there was a span of 5 bases. This CDR3 region has 10 residues. DNA of the CDR3: TGCAGTGCTAGAAACCCCGAGCAGTACTTC. Translation gives CSARNPEQYF.

The chain combines TRBV5-1 with TRBJ1-2; 7 bases align to TRBD1. Germline lookup yields CDR1 SGHRS and CDR2 YFSETQ. The CDR3 is made up of 15 amino acids. The V segment lost 7 bases and the J segment 2 bases; nucleotides outside the gene matches: 11. CDR3: CASGNSGTENYGYTF. CDR3 sequence (DNA): TGCGCCAGCGGCAACTCGGGGACAGAGAACTATGGCTACACCTTC.

V and J are TRBV20-1 and TRBJ1-2, with D perhaps matching TRBD1 (6 bases). CDR3 size: 14 residues. Trimming removed 2 bases from V and 7 bases from J, with 17 bases in between. CDR1 and CDR2 from the germline V gene are DFQATT and SNEGSKA (reference sequence). The CDR3 protein is CSARSGRGEGGYTF. The CDR3 nucleotides are TGCAGTGCTAGAAGTGGCAGGGGAGAGGGTGGCTACACCTTC.